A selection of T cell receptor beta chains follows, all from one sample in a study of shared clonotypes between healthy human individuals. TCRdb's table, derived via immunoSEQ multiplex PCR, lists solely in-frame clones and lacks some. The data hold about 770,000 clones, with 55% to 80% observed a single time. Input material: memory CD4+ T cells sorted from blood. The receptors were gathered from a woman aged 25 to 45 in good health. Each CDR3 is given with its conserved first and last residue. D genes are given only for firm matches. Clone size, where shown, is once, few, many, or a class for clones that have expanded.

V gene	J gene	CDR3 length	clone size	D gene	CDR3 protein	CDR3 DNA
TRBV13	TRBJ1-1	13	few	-	CASRRVFATEAFF	TGTGCCAGCCGACGGGTTTTTGCCACTGAAGCTTTCTTT
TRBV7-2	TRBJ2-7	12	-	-	CASSFLRYEQYF	TGTGCCAGCAGCTTCTTAAGATACGAGCAGTACTTC
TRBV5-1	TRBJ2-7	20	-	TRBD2	CASSFQLGTGLAGEIYEQYF	TGCGCCAGCAGCTTCCAACTCGGGACAGGCCTAGCGGGAGAGATTTACGAGCAGTACTTC
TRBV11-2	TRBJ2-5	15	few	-	CASSFREGVQETQYF	TGTGCCAGCAGTTTCCGAGAAGGGGTCCAAGAGACCCAGTACTTC
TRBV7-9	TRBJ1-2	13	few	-	CASSLGAGWGYTF	TGTGCCAGCAGCTTAGGTGCAGGGTGGGGCTACACCTTC
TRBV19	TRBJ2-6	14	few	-	CASLGAPGANVLTF	TGTGCCAGTCTGGGGGCGCCTGGGGCCAACGTCCTGACTTTC
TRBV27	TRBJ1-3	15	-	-	CASSPLAGYRHTIYF	TGTGCCAGCAGTCCCCTGGCAGGGTATCGACACACCATATATTTT
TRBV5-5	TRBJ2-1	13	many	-	CASTLTAYNEQFF	TGTGCCAGCACCCTTACAGCTTACAATGAGCAGTTCTTC
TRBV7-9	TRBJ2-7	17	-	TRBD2	CASSSSWTSGTTYEQYF	TGTGCCAGCAGCTCTAGTTGGACTAGCGGGACCACCTACGAGCAGTACTTC
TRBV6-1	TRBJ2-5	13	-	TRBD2	CASTTSGQETQYF	TGTGCCAGCACAACTAGCGGTCAAGAGACCCAGTACTTC
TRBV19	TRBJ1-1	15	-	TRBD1	CASGQGTEGNTEAFF	TGTGCCAGTGGACAGGGAACAGAGGGGAACACTGAAGCTTTCTTT
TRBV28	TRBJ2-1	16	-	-	CASSSKSAGSYNEQFF	TGTGCCAGCAGTTCCAAAAGCGCTGGATCCTACAATGAGCAGTTCTTC
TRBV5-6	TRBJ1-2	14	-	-	CASSYRTENYGYTF	TGTGCCAGCAGCTACAGGACGGAGAACTATGGCTACACCTTC
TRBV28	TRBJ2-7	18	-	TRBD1	CASSYPHEGTEIDYEQYF	TGTGCCAGCAGTTATCCCCACGAGGGGACAGAAATAGACTACGAGCAGTACTTC
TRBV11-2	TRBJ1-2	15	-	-	CASSPVRSINYGYTF	TGTGCCAGCAGCCCTGTCCGCTCCATAAACTATGGCTACACCTTC
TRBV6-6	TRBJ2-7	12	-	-	CASSPGSYEQYF	TGTGCCAGCAGCCCAGGCTCCTACGAGCAGTACTTC
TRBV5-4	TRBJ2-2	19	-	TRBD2	CASSLALGGALMNTGELFF	TGTGCCAGCAGCTTGGCCCTCGGGGGGGCCCTCATGAACACCGGGGAGCTGTTTTTT
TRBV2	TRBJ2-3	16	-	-	CASVLTGAPPADTQYF	TGTGCCAGCGTGTTGACCGGTGCCCCCCCCGCAGATACGCAGTATTTT
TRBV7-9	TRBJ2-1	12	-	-	CASSLKYNEQFF	TGTGCCAGCAGTCTTAAATACAATGAGCAGTTCTTC
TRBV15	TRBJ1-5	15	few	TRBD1	CATSSRGQAHQPQHF	TGTGCCACCAGCAGTAGAGGACAGGCCCATCAGCCCCAGCATTTT
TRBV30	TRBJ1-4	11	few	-	CAWSVPGKLFF	TGTGCCTGGAGTGTCCCAGGAAAACTGTTTTTT
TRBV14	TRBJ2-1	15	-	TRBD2	CASSLLAGGRNEQFF	TGTGCCAGCAGCCTACTAGCGGGAGGGAGAAATGAGCAGTTCTTC
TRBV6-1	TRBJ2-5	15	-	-	CASSVIRQGGETQYF	TGTGCCAGCAGTGTAATAAGACAGGGAGGAGAGACCCAGTACTTC